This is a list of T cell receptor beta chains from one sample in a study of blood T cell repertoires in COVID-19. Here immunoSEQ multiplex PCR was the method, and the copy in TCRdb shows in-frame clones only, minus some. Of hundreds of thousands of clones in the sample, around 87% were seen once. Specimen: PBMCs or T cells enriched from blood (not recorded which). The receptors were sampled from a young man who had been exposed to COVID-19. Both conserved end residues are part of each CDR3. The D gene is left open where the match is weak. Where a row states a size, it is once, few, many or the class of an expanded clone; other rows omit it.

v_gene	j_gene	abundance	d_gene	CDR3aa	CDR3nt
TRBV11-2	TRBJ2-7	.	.	CASAVGGATYEQYF	TGTGCCAGCGCTGTAGGGGGGGCAACCTACGAGCAGTACTTC
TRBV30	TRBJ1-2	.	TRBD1	CAWSASFRTGQRGYTF	TGTGCCTGGAGTGCCTCATTTAGGACAGGCCAAAGGGGCTACACCTTC
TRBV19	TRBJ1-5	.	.	CASKGGSDYSNQPQHF	TGTGCCAGTAAAGGAGGCAGCGATTATAGCAATCAGCCCCAGCATTTT
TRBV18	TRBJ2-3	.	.	CASSRDSTDTQYF	TGTGCCAGCTCTCGGGACTCCACAGATACGCAGTATTTT
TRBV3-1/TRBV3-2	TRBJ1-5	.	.	CASSQVGGSQPQHF	TGTGCCAGCAGCCAAGTTGGAGGATCTCAGCCCCAGCATTTT
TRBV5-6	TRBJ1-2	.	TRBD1	CASSSPDREGYTF	TGTGCCAGCAGCTCACCAGACAGGGAGGGCTACACCTTC
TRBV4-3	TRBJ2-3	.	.	CASSRGGNRDLAQYF	TGCGCCAGCAGCAGGGGGGGGAACAGGGATCTGGCGCAGTATTTT
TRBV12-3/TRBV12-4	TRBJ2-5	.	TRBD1	CASSLVRDRQYF	TGTGCCAGCAGCTTGGTGCGGGACAGGCAGTACTTC
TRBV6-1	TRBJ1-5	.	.	CASSEREEDQPQHF	TGTGCCAGCAGTGAAAGGGAGGAGGACCAGCCCCAGCATTTT
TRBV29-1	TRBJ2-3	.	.	CSVSLLDTQYF	TGCAGCGTTTCCTTATTAGATACGCAGTATTTT
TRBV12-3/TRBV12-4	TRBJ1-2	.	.	CASSLRRENGYTF	TGTGCCAGCAGTTTACGGAGGGAAAATGGCTACACCTTC
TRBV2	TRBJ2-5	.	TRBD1	CATTGGTRQTQYF	TGTGCCACCACAGGGGGCACAAGGCAGACCCAGTACTTC
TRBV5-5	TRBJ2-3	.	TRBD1	CASSLRQGYTDTQYF	TGTGCCAGCAGCCTTAGACAGGGCTATACAGATACGCAGTATTTT
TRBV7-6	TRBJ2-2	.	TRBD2	CASSLGLAGNGELFF	TGTGCCAGCAGCTTAGGCCTAGCGGGGAACGGGGAGCTGTTTTTT
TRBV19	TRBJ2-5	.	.	CASTPGNSEDTQYF	TGTGCCAGTACCCCAGGGAACTCCGAAGATACCCAGTACTTC
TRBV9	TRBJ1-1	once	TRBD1	CASSPRDRKNTEAFF	TGTGCCAGCAGCCCAAGGGACAGAAAAAACACTGAAGCTTTCTTT
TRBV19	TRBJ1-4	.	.	CASSLITVTAPEKLFF	TGTGCCAGTAGTTTGATTACGGTTACCGCGCCTGAAAAACTGTTTTTT
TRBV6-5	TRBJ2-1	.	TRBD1	CASSYSGTGEQFF	TGTGCCAGCAGTTATTCCGGGACAGGAGAGCAGTTCTTC
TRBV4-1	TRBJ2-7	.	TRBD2	CASSQDLAGPYEQYF	TGCGCCAGCAGCCAAGATTTAGCGGGGCCCTACGAGCAGTACTTC
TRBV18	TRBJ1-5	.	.	CASSSAPGDSNQPQHF	TGTGCCAGCTCGTCTGCTCCGGGGGACAGCAATCAGCCCCAGCATTTT
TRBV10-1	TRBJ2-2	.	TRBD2	CASSESDLSGGNTGELFF	TGCGCCAGCAGTGAGTCCGATCTTAGCGGGGGGAACACCGGGGAGCTGTTTTTT
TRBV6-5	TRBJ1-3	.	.	CASSDSSGNTIYF	TGTGCCAGCAGCGACAGCTCTGGAAACACCATATATTTT
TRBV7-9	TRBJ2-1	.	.	CASSLGRVDEQFF	TGTGCCAGCAGCTTAGGCAGGGTAGATGAGCAGTTCTTC
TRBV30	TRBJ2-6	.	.	CACSGFASSGANVLTF	TGTGCCTGCTCGGGTTTCGCCTCCTCTGGGGCCAACGTCCTGACTTTC
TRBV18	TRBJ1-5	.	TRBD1	CASSMTGGNDQPQHF	TGTGCCAGCTCAATGACAGGGGGCAACGATCAGCCCCAGCATTTT
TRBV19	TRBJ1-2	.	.	CASSIVEGNYGYTF	TGTGCCAGTAGTATAGTGGAGGGTAACTATGGCTACACCTTC
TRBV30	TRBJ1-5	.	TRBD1	CAWRDRGSNQPQHF	TGTGCCTGGAGGGACAGGGGTAGCAATCAGCCCCAGCATTTT
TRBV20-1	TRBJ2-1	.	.	CSASGAGALQVQFF	TGCAGTGCTAGTGGGGCGGGGGCCCTTCAAGTGCAGTTCTTC
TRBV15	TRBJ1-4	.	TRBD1	CATSRGLTGGPEKLFF	TGTGCCACCAGCAGAGGATTGACAGGGGGCCCTGAAAAACTGTTTTTT
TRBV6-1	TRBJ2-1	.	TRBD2	CASTELAGGYNEQFF	TGTGCCAGCACTGAACTAGCGGGGGGTTACAATGAGCAGTTCTTC
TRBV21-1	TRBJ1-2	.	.	CASSNPPGQLNYGYTF	TGTGCCAGCAGCAATCCCCCGGGACAGCTAAACTATGGCTACACCTTC
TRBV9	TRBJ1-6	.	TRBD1	CASSVDRQGYSPLHF	TGTGCCAGCAGCGTAGATCGACAGGGGTATTCACCCCTCCACTTT
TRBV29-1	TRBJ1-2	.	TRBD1	CSVVGGGGRGEAGYTF	TGCAGCGTTGTCGGTGGAGGGGGCCGCGGGGAAGCCGGCTACACCTTC
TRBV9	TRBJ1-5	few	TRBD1	CASSVGGQGASQPQHF	TGTGCCAGCAGCGTCGGGGGGCAGGGGGCATCTCAGCCCCAGCATTTT
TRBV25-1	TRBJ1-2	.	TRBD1	CASSESTGTGGGYTF	TGTGCCAGCAGTGAATCGACAGGGACAGGGGGCGGCTACACCTTC
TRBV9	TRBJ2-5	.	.	CASNRDTQETQYF	TGTGCCAGCAACCGGGACACTCAAGAGACCCAGTACTTC
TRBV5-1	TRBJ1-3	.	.	CASSPTVGRGNTIYF	TGCGCCAGCAGCCCCACCGTTGGGAGGGGGAACACCATATATTTT
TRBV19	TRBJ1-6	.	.	CASSFGGRNSPLHF	TGTGCCAGTAGTTTTGGGGGCCGTAATTCACCCCTCCACTTT
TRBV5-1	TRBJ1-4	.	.	CASSVDSTNEKLFF	TGCGCCAGCAGCGTGGACAGTACTAATGAAAAACTGTTTTTT
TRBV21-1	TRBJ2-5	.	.	CARTRLAGIQETQYF	TGTGCCAGAACACGACTAGCGGGGATCCAAGAGACCCAGTACTTC
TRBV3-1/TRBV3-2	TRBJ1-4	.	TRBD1	CASSLSVFGQGNEKLFF	TGTGCCAGCAGCCTTTCTGTTTTTGGACAGGGGAATGAAAAACTGTTTTTT
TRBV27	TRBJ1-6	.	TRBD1	CASSLSGGQGFYNSPLHF	TGTGCCAGCAGTTTATCCGGGGGACAGGGTTTCTATAATTCACCCCTCCACTTT
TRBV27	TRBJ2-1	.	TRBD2	CASSLLGTSGGPSYNEQFF	TGTGCCAGCAGTTTATTAGGGACTAGCGGGGGGCCTTCCTACAATGAGCAGTTCTTC
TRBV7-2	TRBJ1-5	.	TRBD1	CASSLEGARNQPQHF	TGTGCCAGCAGCTTAGAGGGGGCGCGTAATCAGCCCCAGCATTTT
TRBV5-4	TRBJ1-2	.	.	CASSLAGGAGYTF	TGTGCCAGCAGCTTGGCTGGGGGGGCTGGCTACACCTTC
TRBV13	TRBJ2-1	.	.	CASSPLRVSYNEQFF	TGTGCCAGCAGCCCCCTCCGGGTCTCCTACAATGAGCAGTTCTTC
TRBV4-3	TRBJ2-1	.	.	CASSQVVGDTANEQFF	TGCGCCAGCAGCCAAGTTGTAGGGGACACAGCCAATGAGCAGTTCTTC
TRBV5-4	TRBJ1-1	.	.	CASSPGSPLGATEAFF	TGTGCCAGCAGCCCCGGGTCTCCCCTGGGGGCCACTGAAGCTTTCTTT
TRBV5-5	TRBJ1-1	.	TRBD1	CASSSIKGTGIAEAFF	TGTGCCAGCAGCTCCATTAAGGGGACAGGGATCGCTGAAGCTTTCTTT
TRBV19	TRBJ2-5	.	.	CASSQPRAAQETQYF	TGTGCCAGTAGTCAACCCAGGGCGGCCCAAGAGACCCAGTACTTC
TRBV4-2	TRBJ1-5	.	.	CASSQGERAMPQHF	TGTGCCAGCAGCCAAGGGGAGAGGGCCATGCCCCAGCATTTT
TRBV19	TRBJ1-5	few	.	CASTSIRGGDSNQPQHF	TGTGCCAGTACAAGTATTCGGGGAGGGGATAGCAATCAGCCCCAGCATTTT
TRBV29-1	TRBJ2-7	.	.	CSATDRLSSYEQYF	TGCAGCGCAACCGACAGACTTAGCTCCTACGAGCAGTACTTC
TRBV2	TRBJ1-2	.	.	CASLQSVVYGYTF	TGTGCCAGCCTACAAAGCGTCGTCTATGGCTACACCTTC